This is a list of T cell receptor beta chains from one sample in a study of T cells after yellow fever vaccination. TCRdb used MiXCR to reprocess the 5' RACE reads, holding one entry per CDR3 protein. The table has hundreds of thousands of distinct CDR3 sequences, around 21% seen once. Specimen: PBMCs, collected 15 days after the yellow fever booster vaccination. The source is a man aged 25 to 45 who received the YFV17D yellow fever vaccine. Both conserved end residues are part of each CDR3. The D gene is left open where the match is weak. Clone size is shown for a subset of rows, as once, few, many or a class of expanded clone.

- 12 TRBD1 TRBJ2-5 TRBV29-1 TGCAGCGCATACAGGGGACAAGAGACCCAGTACTTC CSAYRGQETQYF
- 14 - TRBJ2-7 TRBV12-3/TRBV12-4 TGTGCCAGCAGTTTGTCGGGGGGCCCCTACGAGCAGTACTTC CASSLSGGPYEQYF
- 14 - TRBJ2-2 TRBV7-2 TGTGCCAGCAGCTTAGTAGTATTCACCGGGGAGCTGTTTTTT CASSLVVFTGELFF
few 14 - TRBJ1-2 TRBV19 TGTGCCAGTAGTCAAGGCAGGGTTAGCTATGGCTACACCTTC CASSQGRVSYGYTF
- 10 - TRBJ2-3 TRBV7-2 TGTGCCAGCTCTTCGGGTACGCAGTATTTT CASSSGTQYF
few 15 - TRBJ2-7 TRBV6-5 TGTGCCAGCAGTTACTCGTTGGGCAGAGGTTACGAGCAGTACTTC CASSYSLGRGYEQYF
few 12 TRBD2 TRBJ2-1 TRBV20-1 TGCAGTGCTAGAGACCCTAGCGGCAAGCAGTTCTTC CSARDPSGKQFF
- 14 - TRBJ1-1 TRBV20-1 TGCAGTGCTAGAGGTGGGGGAAGGGTTACTGAAGCTTTCTTT CSARGGGRVTEAFF
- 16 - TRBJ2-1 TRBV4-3 TGCGCCAGCAGCCAAGAATCCGCGGGTCTGTACAATGAGCAGTTCTTC CASSQESAGLYNEQFF
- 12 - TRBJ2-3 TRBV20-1 TGCAGTGCTACGGAGGTCCCAGATACGCAGTATTTT CSATEVPDTQYF
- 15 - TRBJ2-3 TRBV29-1 TGCAGCGTCGCCCTCGGAACAGCTAGCACAGATACGCAGTATTTT CSVALGTASTDTQYF
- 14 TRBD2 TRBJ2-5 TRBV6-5 TGTGCCAGCAGTTACTCGCGGGAGTTGGAGACCCAGTACTTC CASSYSRELETQYF
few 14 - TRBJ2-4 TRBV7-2 TGTGCCAGCAGCCTCCGGGACGGGAAAAACATTCAGTACTTC CASSLRDGKNIQYF
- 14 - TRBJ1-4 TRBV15 TGTGCCACCACCGACAGTCCTACTAATGAAAAACTGTTTTTT CATTDSPTNEKLFF
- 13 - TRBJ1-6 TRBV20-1 TGCAGTGCTAGAGATCAATTGGGGACACCCCTCCACTTT CSARDQLGTPLHF
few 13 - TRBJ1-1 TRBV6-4 TGTGCCAGCAGGCAATCCATGAACACTGAAGCTTTCTTT CASRQSMNTEAFF
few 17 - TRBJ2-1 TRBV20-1 TGCAGTGCTAGAGATCTCAACTATAGCGTACCCTACAATGAGCAGTTCTTC CSARDLNYSVPYNEQFF
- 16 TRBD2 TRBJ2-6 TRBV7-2 TGTGCCAGCAGCTTACTAGCGGTCTCTGGGGCCAACGTCCTGACTTTC CASSLLAVSGANVLTF
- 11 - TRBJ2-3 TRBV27 TGTGCCAGCAGCCGTGCGAATACGCAGTATTTT CASSRANTQYF
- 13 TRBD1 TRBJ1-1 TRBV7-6 TGTGCCAGCAGCTTAGCAAAAGACAGGGGGGCTTTCTTT CASSLAKDRGAFF
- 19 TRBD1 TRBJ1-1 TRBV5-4 TGTGCCAGCAGCTCGGGACAGGGGGTTTTGGTCGGCGAAAACACTGAAGCTTTCTTT CASSSGQGVLVGENTEAFF
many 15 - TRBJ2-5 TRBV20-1 TGCAGTGCGTACTTCGGGGGAGGCCCCCAAGAGACCCAGTACTTC CSAYFGGGPQETQYF
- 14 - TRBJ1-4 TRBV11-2 TGTGCCAGCAGTGCCGGGGGGATTAATGAAAAACTGTTTTTT CASSAGGINEKLFF
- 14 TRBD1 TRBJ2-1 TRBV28 TGTGCCAGCACGAGGGACAGCTCCTACAATGAGCAGTTCTTC CASTRDSSYNEQFF